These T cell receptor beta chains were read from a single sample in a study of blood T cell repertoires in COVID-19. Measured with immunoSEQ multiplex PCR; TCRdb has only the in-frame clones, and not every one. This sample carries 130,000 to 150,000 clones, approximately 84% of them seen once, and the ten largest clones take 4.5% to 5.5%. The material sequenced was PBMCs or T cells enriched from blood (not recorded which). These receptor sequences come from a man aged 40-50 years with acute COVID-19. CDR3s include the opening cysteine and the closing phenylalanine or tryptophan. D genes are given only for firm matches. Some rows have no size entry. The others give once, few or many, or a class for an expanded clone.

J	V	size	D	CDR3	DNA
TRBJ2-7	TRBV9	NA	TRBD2	CASSPRTSNYEQYF	TGTGCCAGCAGCCCCCGGACTAGCAACTACGAGCAGTACTTC
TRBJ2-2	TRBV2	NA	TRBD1	CASTPDRAGTGELFF	TGTGCCAGCACCCCTGACAGGGCGGGCACCGGGGAGCTGTTTTTT
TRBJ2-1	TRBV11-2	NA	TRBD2	CASSHGSGGAYEQFF	TGTGCCAGCAGCCACGGTAGCGGGGGGGCCTATGAGCAGTTCTTC
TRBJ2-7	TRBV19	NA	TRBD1	CASSMSGQGAYEQYF	TGTGCCAGTAGTATGTCTGGACAGGGGGCTTACGAGCAGTACTTC
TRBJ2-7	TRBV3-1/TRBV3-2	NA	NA	CASSSGSYEQYF	TGTGCCAGCAGCTCAGGGTCCTACGAGCAGTACTTC
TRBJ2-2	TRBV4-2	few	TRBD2	CASSQEASGSGTGELFF	TGTGCCAGCAGCCAAGAGGCTAGCGGGAGCGGTACCGGGGAGCTGTTTTTT
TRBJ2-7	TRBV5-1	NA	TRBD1	CASSLSGQGSEQYF	TGCGCCAGCAGCTTGTCCGGACAGGGATCCGAGCAGTACTTC
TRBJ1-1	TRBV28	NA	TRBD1	CASTPTGVGAEAFF	TGTGCCAGCACCCCAACAGGGGTTGGGGCTGAAGCTTTCTTT
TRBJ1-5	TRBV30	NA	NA	CACRGASGTQPQHF	TGTGCCTGCCGGGGGGCTTCGGGGACTCAGCCCCAGCATTTT
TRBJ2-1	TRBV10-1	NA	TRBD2	CASISTSGSSNEQFF	TGCGCCAGCATTTCGACTAGCGGGAGTAGCAATGAGCAGTTCTTC
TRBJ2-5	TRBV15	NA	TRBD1	CATSTRTGEETQYF	TGTGCCACCAGCACTCGGACAGGGGAAGAGACCCAGTACTTC
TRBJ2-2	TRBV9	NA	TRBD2	CASSVQAGVGSTGELFF	TGTGCCAGCAGCGTACAAGCGGGAGTAGGTAGCACCGGGGAGCTGTTTTTT
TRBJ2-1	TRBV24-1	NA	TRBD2	CATSSGRRNNEQFF	TGTGCCACCAGTAGCGGGAGACGTAACAATGAGCAGTTCTTC
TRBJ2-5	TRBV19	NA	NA	CASNPGHFQETQYF	TGTGCCAGTAACCCAGGGCATTTTCAAGAGACCCAGTACTTC
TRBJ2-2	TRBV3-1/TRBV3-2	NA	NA	CASSQVAVQGELFF	TGTGCCAGCAGCCAAGTAGCGGTGCAGGGGGAGCTGTTTTTT
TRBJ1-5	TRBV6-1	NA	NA	CASSEAHGGGNQPQHF	TGTGCCAGCAGTGAAGCGCACGGTGGTGGCAATCAGCCCCAGCATTTT
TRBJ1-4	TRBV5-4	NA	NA	CASSFGGVREKLFF	TGTGCCAGCAGCTTCGGGGGGGTAAGAGAAAAACTGTTTTTT
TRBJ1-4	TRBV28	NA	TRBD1	CASSPDRVRLEKLFF	TGTGCCAGCAGCCCGGACAGGGTCAGGTTAGAAAAACTGTTTTTT
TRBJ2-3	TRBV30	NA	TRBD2	CAWSFRTSGSTDTQYF	TGTGCCTGGAGTTTTCGGACTAGCGGGAGCACAGATACGCAGTATTTT
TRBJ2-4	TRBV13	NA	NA	CASSLGQGTTLAKNIQYF	TGTGCCAGCAGCTTAGGGCAGGGGACTACCCTAGCCAAAAACATTCAGTACTTC
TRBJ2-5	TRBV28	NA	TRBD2	CASSNRGLAGGPKETQYF	TGTGCCAGCAGTAACAGGGGGCTAGCGGGAGGGCCGAAAGAGACCCAGTACTTC
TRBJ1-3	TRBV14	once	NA	CASSQEIGAYSGNTIYF	TGTGCCAGCAGCCAAGAGATTGGGGCTTACTCTGGAAACACCATATATTTT
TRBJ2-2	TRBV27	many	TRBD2	CASSFLTSGRPGTGELFF	TGTGCCAGCAGTTTTTTGACTAGCGGGAGGCCGGGCACCGGGGAGCTGTTTTTT
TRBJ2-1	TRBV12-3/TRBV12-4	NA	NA	CASSFGGYNEQFF	TGTGCCAGCAGTTTCGGCGGTTACAATGAGCAGTTCTTC